The clone carrying this T cell receptor (beta chain) was found a few times. Its specificity is not known. Time point indicated: patch test 2, 6 weeks after DPC sensitization. The treatment here: therapeutic diphenylcyclopropenone sensitization with weekly scalp DPC. The source of the sample is a study of human T cells and chemical hapten exposure. Study in general: The sensitizer, 2% DPC, was used on approximately 2 cm by approximately 2 cm of upper inner arm skin. Small pooled library volume differences mainly caused per-sample TCR yield variation.

TCRdb reprocessed the RACE reads via MiXCR and lists one record per CDR3 protein. The sample includes about 380,000 distinct CDR3 sequences, about 6% seen only once; the top ten take about 5%. This CDR3 has 15 amino acids. V gave up 4 bases and J gave up 1 base, with 10 bases separating them. Germline CDR1 and CDR2: SGHDN and FVKESK. Points from the study as a whole: No alteration of TCRs above 1 in 1000 frequency was seen with DPC sensitization.

This TCR was sampled from a woman between 18 and 29 years old with alopecia areata. Some clones in this sample may be carry-over from other donors' samples. The J gene is TRBJ2-2, the V gene TRBV14; TRBD1 might be the D (5 bases). This material consisted of whole blood, taken in connection with sensitization to the hapten diphenylcyclopropenone (DPC). For the CDR3, the DNA is TGTGCCAGCAGCCTCAACAGGTTGAACACCGGGGAGCTGTTTTTT. Amino acid sequence: CASSLNRLNTGELFF. Together with reference TRBV14 and TRBJ2-2, the CDR3 gives the full variable domain: EAGVTQFPSHSVIEKGQTVTLRCDPISGHDNLYWYRRVMGKEIKFLLHFVKESKQDESGMPNNRFLAERTGGTYSTLKVQPAELEDSGVYFCASSLNRLNTGELFFGEGSRLTVL.